These 17 T cell receptor beta chains were sequenced from one sample in a study of T cell repertoires in cytomegalovirus infection. Their antigens are not known. TCRdb used MiXCR to reprocess the reads, holding one entry per CDR3 protein. This sample has some 310,000 distinct CDR3 sequences, with 20% to 25% found just once. Sequencing used cultured PBMCs, obtained from culture after CMV antigen stimulation. Receptors originate from a human donor in good health (CMV status not recorded). Some clones in this sample may be carry-over from other donors' samples.

The rearrangement uses TRBV7-2 and TRBJ2-1; weak D call: TRBD1 (6 bases). Per the germline V gene, CDR1 is SGHTA and CDR2 is FQGNSA. V was trimmed by 1 base and J by 5 bases, leaving 12 bases between them. This CDR3 spans 15 amino acids. The CDR3, as DNA: TGTGCCAGCAGCTTAGGGTGGGGGCGGGACAATGAGCAGTTCTTC. Protein: CASSLGWGRDNEQFF.

This clonotype was counted a few times. This chain links TRBV29-1 with TRBJ1-1, with TRBD1 as a possible D gene (6 bases). This CDR3 comprises 13 residues. The ends were cut back, 7 bases at V and 1 base at J, with 13 bases in the middle. Germline lookup yields CDR1 SQVTM and CDR2 ANQGSEA. CDR3 residues: CSGNRDPNTEAFF. The CDR3 bases are TGCAGCGGTAACAGGGACCCGAACACTGAAGCTTTCTTT.

This chain joins TRBV6-8 and TRBJ1-5; D possibly corresponds to TRBD1 (5 bases). V lost 6 bases and J lost 6, with 18 bases in between. Germline V gene lookup returns CDR1 MNHGY and CDR2 SAAAGT. The CDR3 runs to 15 residues. The CDR3 sequence is CASSHTQGPSQPQHF. DNA of the CDR3: TGTGCCAGCAGCCATACGCAGGGTCCAAGTCAGCCCCAGCATTTT.

This clonotype was seen a few times. CDR3 nucleotides: TGTGCCAGCAGCTTAGCGTTGGGTGTTCAAGAGACCCAGTACTTC. Amino acid sequence: CASSLALGVQETQYF. The chain recombines TRBV7-9 with TRBJ2-5; D gene ambiguous. Germline assignment: CDR1 SEHNR and CDR2 FQNEAQ (reference sequence). Trimming removed 0 bases from V and 2 bases from J, with 10 bases in between. The CDR3 extends over 15 amino acids.

The gene calls are TRBV4-1 and TRBJ2-1, with 8 bases identical to TRBD2. Germline loops: CDR1 MGHRA, CDR2 YSYEKL. V lost 6 bases and J lost 5; bases outside the gene matches: 9. This CDR3 contains 15 residues. The CDR3 DNA reads TGCGCCAGCAGTGTTTCCGGGGGGGGGAACAATGAGCAGTTCTTC. It is translated as CASSVSGGGNNEQFF.

This clonotype was counted only a few times. The chain recombines TRBV6-6 with TRBJ2-5; 7 nucleotides match TRBD2. V lost 6 bases, J lost 4 bases, and 14 bases stayed unmatched. The germline CDR1 and CDR2 sequences are MNHNY and SVGAGI (reference sequence). This CDR3 is 16 amino acids long. Written as DNA, the CDR3 is TGTGCCAGCAGCTACGGGGGGAGTATTTTACGAGAGACCCAGTACTTC. Amino acids: CASSYGGSILRETQYF.

This clonotype was counted many times. The V and J genes are TRBV7-2 and TRBJ1-1; 7 nucleotides line up with TRBD1. Germline lookup yields CDR1 SGHTA and CDR2 FQGNSA. V gave up 5 bases and J gave up 0 bases; unmatched junction bases: 3. The CDR3 spans 14 residues. The CDR3 reads CASSTGTVNTEAFF. In DNA, the CDR3 is TGTGCCAGCAGCACTGGGACAGTGAACACTGAAGCTTTCTTT.

The chain recombines TRBV6-2 or TRBV6-3 with TRBJ2-7, with 8 positions matching TRBD2. Per germline, CDR1 MNHEY and CDR2 SVGEGT. This CDR3 is 13 amino acids long. The V gene end was trimmed by 4 bases and the J gene end by 4 bases; junction bases not matched to a gene: 3. CDR3 in DNA: TGTGCCAGCAGTTTAGCGGGACCATACGAGCAGTACGTC. It codes for CASSLAGPYEQYV.

To note about this clonotype: At one end, the junction sequence differs from germline, possibly due to a read error. This chain links TRBV19 with TRBJ2-2; a weak D match, TRBD2 (5 bases). The length of the CDR3 is 13 residues. The V gene's germline CDR1 is LNHDA and CDR2 SQIVND (reference sequence). This chain's CDR3 is CASTSPNTGELFF. CDR3 nucleotides: TGTGCCAGTACTAGCCCGAATACCGGGGAGCTGTTTTTT. The variable domain in full, completed from reference TRBV19 and TRBJ2-2, reads DGGITQSPKYLFRKEGQNVTLSCEQNLNHDAMYWYRQDPGQGLRLIYYSQIVNDFQKGDIAEGYSVSREKKESFPLTVTSAQKNPTAFYLCASTSPNTGELFFGEGSRLTVL.

This clonotype has a handful of counts. The chain links TRBV29-1 to TRBJ2-7; unclear D gene. CDR3 length: 12 amino acids. V was clipped by 4 bases and J by 7 bases, with 14 bases between them. CDR1 is SQVTM, CDR2 ANQGSEA, per germline. CDR3 DNA: TGCAGCGTTGGGGGTCCGACTGGGGAGCAGTACGTC. Protein: CSVGGPTGEQYV.

This chain joins TRBV15 and TRBJ1-5; D call uncertain. CDR1 and CDR2 (germline): LNHNV, YYDKDF (reference sequence). V dropped 0 bases and J dropped 9 bases, with 9 bases sitting between them. CDR3 length equals 13 residues. The CDR3 here is CATSRERVRPQHF. Here the CDR3 DNA reads TGTGCCACCAGCAGAGAACGGGTGAGGCCCCAGCATTTT.

The chain couples TRBV5-1 to TRBJ2-5; D remains ambiguous. The V end was cut by 5 bases, the J end by 0 bases, with 11 bases between. Germline values: CDR1 SGHRS, CDR2 YFSETQ. This CDR3 is 14 amino acids long. The CDR3, as DNA: TGCGCCAGCAGTATGTCAGCAGACCAAGAGACCCAGTACTTC. Its protein is CASSMSADQETQYF.

The chain uses TRBV20-1 and TRBJ2-7, with D possibly TRBD2 on 5 matching bases. The CDR3 consists of 13 residues. Trimming cost V 6 bases and J 1 base, with 13 bases left between them. Germline V gives CDR1 DFQATT, CDR2 SNEGSKA (reference sequence). Written as DNA, the CDR3 is TGCAGTGCCAGTAGCGCCTCTTCCTACGAGCAGTACTTC. Translating gives CSASSASSYEQYF.

There are a few counts of this clonotype. J is TRBJ2-5 and V is TRBV19, with a possible D match to TRBD2 (6 bases). Trimming pared 10 bases from V and 7 bases from J, leaving 16 bases between. Germline CDR1 and CDR2: LNHDA and SQIVND (reference sequence). This CDR3 has 12 amino acids. CDR3 sequence: CATRPLGGTQYF. CDR3 sequence (DNA): TGTGCCACCCGACCCTTGGGGGGGACCCAGTACTTC. Drawing the rest from reference TRBV19 and TRBJ2-5, the complete variable domain is DGGITQSPKYLFRKEGQNVTLSCEQNLNHDAMYWYRQDPGQGLRLIYYSQIVNDFQKGDIAEGYSVSREKKESFPLTVTSAQKNPTAFYLCATRPLGGTQYFGPGTRLLVL.

In this sample, this clonotype turned up a few times. This chain links TRBV11-2 with TRBJ2-5, with 8 bases fitting TRBD1. Per the germline V gene, CDR1 is SGHAT and CDR2 is FQNNGV. This CDR3 contains 15 residues. V gave up 5 bases and J gave up 7 bases; unmatched junction bases: 12. DNA of the CDR3: TGTGCCAGCAGCCTCAGGGGGCAAGAGAGGGGGACCCAGTACTTC. It encodes CASSLRGQERGTQYF.

This clonotype was seen at least ten times. The rearrangement joins TRBV7-2 to TRBJ1-1, with D possibly TRBD1 on 6 matching bases. Germline CDR1 is SGHTA and CDR2 is FQGNSA. Trimming cost V 7 bases and J 6 bases, with 18 bases left between them. This CDR3 comprises 14 residues. Here the CDR3 DNA reads TGTGCCAGCAAGAAGGGGGGAGGGGTATCTGAAGCTTTCTTT. Its protein product is CASKKGGGVSEAFF. Based on the CDR3 plus reference TRBV7-2 and TRBJ1-1, the full variable domain is GAGVSQSPSNKVTEKGKDVELRCDPISGHTALYWYRQSLGQGLEFLIYFQGNSAPDKSGLPSDRFSAERTGGSVSTLTIQRTQQEDSAVYLCASKKGGGVSEAFFGQGTRLTVV.

This clonotype was seen many times. The chain links TRBV7-9 to TRBJ2-5; D not certain. Trimming shortened V by 5 bases and J by 5 bases, and 21 bases separated the two germline ends. The CDR3 runs to 16 residues. Germline lookup yields CDR1 SEHNR and CDR2 FQNEAQ (reference sequence). CDR3 nucleotides: TGTGCCAGCAGCCCCACCCGGGCTAGTATGGGGGAGACCCAGTACTTC. Its translation: CASSPTRASMGETQYF.